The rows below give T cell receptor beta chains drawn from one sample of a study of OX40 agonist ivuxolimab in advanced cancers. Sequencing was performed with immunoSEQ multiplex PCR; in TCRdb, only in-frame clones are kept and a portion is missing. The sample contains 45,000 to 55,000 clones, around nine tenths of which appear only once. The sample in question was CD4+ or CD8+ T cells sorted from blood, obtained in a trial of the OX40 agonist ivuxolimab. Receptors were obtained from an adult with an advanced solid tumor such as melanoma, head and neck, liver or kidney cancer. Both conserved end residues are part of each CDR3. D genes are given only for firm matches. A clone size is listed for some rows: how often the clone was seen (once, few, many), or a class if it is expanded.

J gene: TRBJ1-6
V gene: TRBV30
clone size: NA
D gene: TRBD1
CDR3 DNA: TGTGCCTGGAGTGTAGTGGACAGGGAGGGACCCCTCCACTTT
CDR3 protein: CAWSVVDREGPLHF

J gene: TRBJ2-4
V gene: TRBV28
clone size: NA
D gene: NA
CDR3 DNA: TGTGCCAGCAGTGCCAAAAACATTCAGTACTTC
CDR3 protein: CASSAKNIQYF

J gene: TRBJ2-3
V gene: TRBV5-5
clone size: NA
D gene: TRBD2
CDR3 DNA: TGTGCCAGCAGCCTCGGACTAGCGGGAGGGAGAGGGGCGACAGATACGCAGTATTTT
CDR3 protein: CASSLGLAGGRGATDTQYF

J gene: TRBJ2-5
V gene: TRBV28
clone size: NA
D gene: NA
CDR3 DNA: TGTGCCAGCAGTTTTCGGCTAGGAGGTAGAGAGCAGTACTTC
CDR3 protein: CASSFRLGGREQYF

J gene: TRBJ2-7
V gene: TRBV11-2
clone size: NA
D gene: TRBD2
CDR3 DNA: TGTGCCAGCAGTCCGGGAGGGTGGGACTCCTACGAGCAGTACTTC
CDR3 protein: CASSPGGWDSYEQYF

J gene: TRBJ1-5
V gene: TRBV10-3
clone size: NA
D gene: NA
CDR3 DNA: TGTGCCTCGGGGGAGGGGGGATATGGTAATCAGCCCCAGCATTTT
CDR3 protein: CASGEGGYGNQPQHF

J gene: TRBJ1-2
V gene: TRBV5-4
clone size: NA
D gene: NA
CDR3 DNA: TGTGCCAGCAGGGCAGAGGGCAGGGGTCCCTTTAATGGCTACACCTTC
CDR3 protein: CASRAEGRGPFNGYTF

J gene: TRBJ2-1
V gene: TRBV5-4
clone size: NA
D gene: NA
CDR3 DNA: TGTGCCAGCAGCTTACGGCGCCGCGGTAGCAATGAGCAGTTCTTC
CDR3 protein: CASSLRRRGSNEQFF

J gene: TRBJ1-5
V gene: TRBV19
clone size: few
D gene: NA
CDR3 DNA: TGTGCCAGCACAAAGTCGACAGCTAATCAGCCCCAGCATTTT
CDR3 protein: CASTKSTANQPQHF

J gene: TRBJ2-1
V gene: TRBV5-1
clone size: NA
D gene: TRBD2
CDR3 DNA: TGCGCCAGCAGCAGGGGACTAGCGGGAGGTGGTGAGCAGTTCTTC
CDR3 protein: CASSRGLAGGGEQFF

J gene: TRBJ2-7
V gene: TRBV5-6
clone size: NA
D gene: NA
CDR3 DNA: TGTGCCAGCAGCTTGGGGTTCGTCAGTCTCCCCTACGAGCAGTACTTC
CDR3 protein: CASSLGFVSLPYEQYF

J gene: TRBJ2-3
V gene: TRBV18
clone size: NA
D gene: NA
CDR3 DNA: TGTGCCAGCTCACCACAAGCGATACACGATCGTACGCAGTATTTT
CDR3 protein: CASSPQAIHDRTQYF

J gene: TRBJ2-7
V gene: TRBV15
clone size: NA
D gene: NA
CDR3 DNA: TGTGCCACCAGCACCCGAGGAGATTCGGAGTACGAGCAGTACTTC
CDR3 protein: CATSTRGDSEYEQYF

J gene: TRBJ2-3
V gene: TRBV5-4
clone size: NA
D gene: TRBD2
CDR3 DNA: TGTGCCAGCAGCCCTGGCGGGGGAAGCGCACGGTGGGATACGCAGTATTTT
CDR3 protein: CASSPGGGSARWDTQYF

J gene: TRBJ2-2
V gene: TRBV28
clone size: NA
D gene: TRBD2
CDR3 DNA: TGTGCCAGCAGTTTCCCGTCCAACTGGGAGGGCACCGGGGAGCTGTTTTTT
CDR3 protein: CASSFPSNWEGTGELFF

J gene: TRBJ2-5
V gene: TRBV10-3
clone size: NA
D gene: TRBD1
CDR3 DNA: TGTGCCATCAGTGACTGGGACAGGGGAGAGACCCAGTACTTC
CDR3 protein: CAISDWDRGETQYF

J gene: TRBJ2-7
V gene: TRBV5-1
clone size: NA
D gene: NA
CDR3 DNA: TGCGCCAGCAGCCACGGGGCAGACCTCTACGAGCAGTACTTC
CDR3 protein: CASSHGADLYEQYF

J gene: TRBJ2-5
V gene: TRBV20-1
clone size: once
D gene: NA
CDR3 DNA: TGCAGTGCTAGACTAGGGGAGACCCAGTACTTC
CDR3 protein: CSARLGETQYF

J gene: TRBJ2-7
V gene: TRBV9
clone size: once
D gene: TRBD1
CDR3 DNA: TGTGCCAGCAGCGTAGATGACAGGGCTTCCGAGCAGTACTTC
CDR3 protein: CASSVDDRASEQYF

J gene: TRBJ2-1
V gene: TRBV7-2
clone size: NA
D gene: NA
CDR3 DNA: TGTGCCAGCAGCTTACTCACTTACTACAATGAGCAGTTCTTC
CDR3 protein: CASSLLTYYNEQFF

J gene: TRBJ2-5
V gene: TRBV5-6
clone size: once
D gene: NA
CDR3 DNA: TGTGCCAGCAGCTCACAGGATGTGGAGACCCAGTACTTC
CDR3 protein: CASSSQDVETQYF

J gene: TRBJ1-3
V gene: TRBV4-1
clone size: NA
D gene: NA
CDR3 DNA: TGCGCCAGCAGCGTCGAAGGAAACACCATATATTTT
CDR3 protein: CASSVEGNTIYF

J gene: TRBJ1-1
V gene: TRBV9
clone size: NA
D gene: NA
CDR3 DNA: TGTGCCAGCAGCGCCCTTCCAGACCTGAACACTGAAGCTTTCTTT
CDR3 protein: CASSALPDLNTEAFF

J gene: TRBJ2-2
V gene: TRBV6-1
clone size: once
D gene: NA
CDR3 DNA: TGTGCCAGCAGTGTCGGGAGCACGAACACCGGGGAGCTGTTTTTT
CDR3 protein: CASSVGSTNTGELFF

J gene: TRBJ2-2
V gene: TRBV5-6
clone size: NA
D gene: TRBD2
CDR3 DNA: TGTGCCAGCAGCCCCCCGGGAGGGATAAGCACCGGGGAGCTGTTTTTT
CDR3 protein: CASSPPGGISTGELFF

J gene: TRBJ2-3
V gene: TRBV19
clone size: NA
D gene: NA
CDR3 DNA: TGTGCCAGTAGCACTTCGGCCCTTAGCACAGATACGCAGTATTTT
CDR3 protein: CASSTSALSTDTQYF

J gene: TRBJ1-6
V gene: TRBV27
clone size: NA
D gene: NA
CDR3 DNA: TGTGCCAGCAGTTTCGGGGAGGATTCACCCCTCCACTTT
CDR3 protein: CASSFGEDSPLHF

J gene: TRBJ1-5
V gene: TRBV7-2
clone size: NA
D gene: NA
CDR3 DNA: TGTGCCAGCAGCCGAGCAGGTCATCAGCCCCAGCATTTT
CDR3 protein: CASSRAGHQPQHF

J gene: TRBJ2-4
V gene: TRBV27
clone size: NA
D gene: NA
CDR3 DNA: TGTGCCAGCAGTTTAGACCGAGTAGGAAACATTCAGTACTTC
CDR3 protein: CASSLDRVGNIQYF

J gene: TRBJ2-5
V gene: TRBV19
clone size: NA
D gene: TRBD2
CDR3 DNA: TGTGCCAGTAGTGGACCCGCAGGTTCGGGGGGAGAGACCCAGTACTTC
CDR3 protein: CASSGPAGSGGETQYF

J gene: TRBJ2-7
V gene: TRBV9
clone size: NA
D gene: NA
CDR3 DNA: TGTGCCAGCAGCGTAGGGGCAGGATTCTCCTACGAGCAGTACTTC
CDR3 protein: CASSVGAGFSYEQYF

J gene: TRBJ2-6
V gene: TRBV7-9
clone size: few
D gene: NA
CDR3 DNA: TGTGCCAGCAGCTTAGGGGGGGCCTCTGGGGCCAACGTCCTGACTTTC
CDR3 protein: CASSLGGASGANVLTF

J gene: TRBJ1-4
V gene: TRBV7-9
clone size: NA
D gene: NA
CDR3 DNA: TGTGCCAGCAGCTTAGTCGGGACGGCGGAACTGTTTTTT
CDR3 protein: CASSLVGTAELFF

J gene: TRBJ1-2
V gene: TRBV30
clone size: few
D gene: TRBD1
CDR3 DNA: TGTGCCTGGAGTCTTGGGACAGCGGTTCGGGTTGGCTACACCTTC
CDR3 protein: CAWSLGTAVRVGYTF

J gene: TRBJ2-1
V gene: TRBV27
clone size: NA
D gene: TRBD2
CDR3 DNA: TGTGCCAGCAGTTTGGGGGGGGCAGGTAGCGGGAGGTCTGGTGAGCAGTTCTTC
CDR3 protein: CASSLGGAGSGRSGEQFF

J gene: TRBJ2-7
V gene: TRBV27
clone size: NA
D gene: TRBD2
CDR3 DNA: TGTGCCAGCAGTTTTTCCGCGGGAGCTACCTACGAGCAGTACTTC
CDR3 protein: CASSFSAGATYEQYF